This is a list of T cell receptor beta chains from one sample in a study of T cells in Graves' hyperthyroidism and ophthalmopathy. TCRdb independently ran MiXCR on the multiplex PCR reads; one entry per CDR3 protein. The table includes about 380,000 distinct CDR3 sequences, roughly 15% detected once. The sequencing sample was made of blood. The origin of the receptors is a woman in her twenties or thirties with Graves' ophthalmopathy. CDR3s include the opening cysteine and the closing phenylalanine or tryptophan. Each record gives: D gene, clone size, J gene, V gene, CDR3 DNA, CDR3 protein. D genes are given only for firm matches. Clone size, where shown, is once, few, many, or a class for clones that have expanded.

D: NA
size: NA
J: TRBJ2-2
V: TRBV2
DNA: TGTGCCAGCAGTGAGTTTCAGGGTGGAACCGGGGAGCTGTTTTTT
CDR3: CASSEFQGGTGELFF

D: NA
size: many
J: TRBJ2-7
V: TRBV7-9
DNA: TGTGCCAGCAGCCCACGGGGCGTTCAGGGGGGATACGAGCAGTACTTC
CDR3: CASSPRGVQGGYEQYF

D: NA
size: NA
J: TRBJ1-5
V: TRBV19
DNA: TGTGCCAGTAAGAAGGGATCCCCCAGTCAGCCCCAGCATTTT
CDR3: CASKKGSPSQPQHF

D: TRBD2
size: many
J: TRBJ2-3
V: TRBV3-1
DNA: TGTGCCAGCAGCCAAGGGACTAGCGGGGGGGCAGATACGCAGTATTTT
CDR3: CASSQGTSGGADTQYF

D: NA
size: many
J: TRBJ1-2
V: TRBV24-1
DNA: TGTGCCACCAGTGTTGGGGCGTACTATGGCTACACCTTC
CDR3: CATSVGAYYGYTF

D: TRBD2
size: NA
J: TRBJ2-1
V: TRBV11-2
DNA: TGTGCCAGCATCGGGACTAGCGGTGTCGAGCAGTTCTTC
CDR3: CASIGTSGVEQFF

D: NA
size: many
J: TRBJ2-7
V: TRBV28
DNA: TGTGCCAGCAGTACCGCGGGACGTTCCTACGAGCAGTACTTC
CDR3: CASSTAGRSYEQYF

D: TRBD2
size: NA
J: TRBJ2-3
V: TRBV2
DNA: TGTGCCAGCGTACTACTAGCGGGGGGGGCAGATACGCAGTATTTT
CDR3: CASVLLAGGADTQYF

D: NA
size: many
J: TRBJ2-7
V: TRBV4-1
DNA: TGCGCCAGCAGCCAAATGCCAGGGGCCTACGAGCAGTACTTC
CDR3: CASSQMPGAYEQYF

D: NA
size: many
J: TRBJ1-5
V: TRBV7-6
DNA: TGTGCCAGCAGCATGGGGCCGCCGGGCAATCAGCCCCAGCATTTT
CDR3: CASSMGPPGNQPQHF

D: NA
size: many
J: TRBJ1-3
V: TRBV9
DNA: TGTGCCAGCAGCGAACAGGGAACCTCTGGAAACACCATATATTTT
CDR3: CASSEQGTSGNTIYF

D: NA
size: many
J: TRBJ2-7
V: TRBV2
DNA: TGTGCCAGCAGGACCGGAGGGGGGAGGGTCACCTACGAGCAGTACTTC
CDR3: CASRTGGGRVTYEQYF

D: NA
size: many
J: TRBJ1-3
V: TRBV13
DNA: TGTGCCAGCAGCTCCCGCAGCCACTCTGGAAACACCATATATTTT
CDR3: CASSSRSHSGNTIYF

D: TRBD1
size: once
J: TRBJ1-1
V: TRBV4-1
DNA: TGCGCCAGCAGCCAATCAGGGGGGCTGAACACTGAAGCTTTCTTT
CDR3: CASSQSGGLNTEAFF

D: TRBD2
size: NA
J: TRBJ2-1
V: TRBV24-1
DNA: TGTACCACCAGTTATAGCGGGGGTTACAATGAGCAGTTCTTC
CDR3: CTTSYSGGYNEQFF

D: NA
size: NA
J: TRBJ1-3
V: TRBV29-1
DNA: TGCAGCATGCAGGGCTCTGGAAACACCATATATTTT
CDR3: CSMQGSGNTIYF

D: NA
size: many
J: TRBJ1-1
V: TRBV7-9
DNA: TGTGCCAGCAGCTTATTAAAGGGGATTTACACTGAAGCTTTCTTT
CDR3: CASSLLKGIYTEAFF

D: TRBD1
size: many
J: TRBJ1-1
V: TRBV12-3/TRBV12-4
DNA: TGTGCCAGCAACCAGGGACAGAAGAACACTGAAGCTTTCTTT
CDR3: CASNQGQKNTEAFF

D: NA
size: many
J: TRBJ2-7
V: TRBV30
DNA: TGTGCCTGGAGCACACGAGGGGTTTACGAGCAGTACTTC
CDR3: CAWSTRGVYEQYF

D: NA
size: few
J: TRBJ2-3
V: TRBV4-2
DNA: TGTGCCAGCAGCCTCGAGGTGGAAGGAGATACGCAGTATTTT
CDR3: CASSLEVEGDTQYF

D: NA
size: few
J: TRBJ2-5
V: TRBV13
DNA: TGTGCCAGCAGCGCCCAGAAAGAGACCCAGTACTTC
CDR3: CASSAQKETQYF

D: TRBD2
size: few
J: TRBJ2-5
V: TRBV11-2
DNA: TGTGCCAGCAGCCCAAGAGGACTAGCGGATCAAGAGACCCAGTACTTC
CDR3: CASSPRGLADQETQYF

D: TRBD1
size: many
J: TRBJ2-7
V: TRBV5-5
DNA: TGTGCCAGCAGCTGGGGACAGGGCTCTCACGAGCAGTACTTC
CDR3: CASSWGQGSHEQYF

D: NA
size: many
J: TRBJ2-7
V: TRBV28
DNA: TGTGCCAGCAGTCCTCCGGGACAGGCCCTCCGGGGGGGATACGAGCAGTACTTC
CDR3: CASSPPGQALRGGYEQYF

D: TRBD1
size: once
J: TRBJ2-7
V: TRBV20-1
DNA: TGCAGTGCTTTGACAGGGGGCTCCTACGAGCAGAACTTC
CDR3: CSALTGGSYEQNF

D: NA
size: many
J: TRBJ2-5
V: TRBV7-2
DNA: TGTGCCAGCAGCTTAAATCCCGGGCGAGAGACCCAGTACTTC
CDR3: CASSLNPGRETQYF

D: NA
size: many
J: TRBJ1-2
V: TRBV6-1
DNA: TGTGCCAGCAGTTACGTGACAGGCCACCATAACTATGGCTACACCTTC
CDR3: CASSYVTGHHNYGYTF

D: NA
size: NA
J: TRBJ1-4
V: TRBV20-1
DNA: TGCAGTGCTCCCAATGGGGAAAAACTGTTTTTT
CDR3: CSAPNGEKLFF

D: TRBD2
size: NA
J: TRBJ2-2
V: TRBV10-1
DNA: TGCGCCAGCAGTGAAGGGCTAGCGGGGGACACCGGGGAGCTGTTTTTT
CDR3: CASSEGLAGDTGELFF

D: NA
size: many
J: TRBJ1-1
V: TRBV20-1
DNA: TGCAGTGCTAGATCCCCGACAGGTCCCAGTCGCGCTTTCTTT
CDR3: CSARSPTGPSRAFF

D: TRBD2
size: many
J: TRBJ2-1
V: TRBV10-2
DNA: TGCGCCAGCAGGCTACAGCGGGGGGGCAGGAATGAGCAGTTCTTC
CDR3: CASRLQRGGRNEQFF

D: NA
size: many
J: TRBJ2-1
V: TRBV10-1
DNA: TGCGCCAGCAGTGAGCGGGACACGGGACACGCTTACAATGAGCAGTTCTTC
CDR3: CASSERDTGHAYNEQFF

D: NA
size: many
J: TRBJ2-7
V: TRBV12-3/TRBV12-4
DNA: TGTGCCAGCAGTTTGAGCGGGTTCTCCTACGAGCAGTACTTC
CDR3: CASSLSGFSYEQYF

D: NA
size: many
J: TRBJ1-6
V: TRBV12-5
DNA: TGTGCTAGTGGTTTGGTAGAGAAGAGCTCCTATAATTCACCCCTCCACTTT
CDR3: CASGLVEKSSYNSPLHF

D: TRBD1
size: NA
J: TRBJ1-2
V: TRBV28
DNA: TGTGCCAGCAGTTTCCAGGGGGAGGGCTATGGCTACACCTTC
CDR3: CASSFQGEGYGYTF

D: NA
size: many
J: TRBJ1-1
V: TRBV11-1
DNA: TGTGCCAGCAGCTTGCGACGGTCTGACACTGAAGCTTTCTTT
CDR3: CASSLRRSDTEAFF

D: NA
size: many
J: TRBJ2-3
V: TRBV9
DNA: TGTGCCAGCAGCGTAGCTTTGTGGCGAGATACGCAGTATTTT
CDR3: CASSVALWRDTQYF

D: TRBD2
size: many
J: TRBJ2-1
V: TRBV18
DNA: TGTGCCAGCTCACCCCGCGGGGGGGCCTTAAATGAGCAGTTCTTC
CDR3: CASSPRGGALNEQFF

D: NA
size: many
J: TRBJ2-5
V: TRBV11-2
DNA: TGTGCCAGCAGCTTAGGCACTCACGGGGGTCAAGAGACCCAGTACTTC
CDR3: CASSLGTHGGQETQYF

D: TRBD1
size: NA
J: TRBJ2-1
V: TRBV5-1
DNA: TGCGCCAGCAGCTTTGAGAGGCAGGGGGCGCGGTCCAATGAGCAGTTCTTC
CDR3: CASSFERQGARSNEQFF

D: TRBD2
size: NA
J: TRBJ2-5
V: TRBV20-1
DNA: TGCAGTGCTAGAGGCCTGGAGGCGGGGGACCAAGAGACCCAGTACTTC
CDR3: CSARGLEAGDQETQYF

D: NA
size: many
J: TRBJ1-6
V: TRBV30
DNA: TGTGCCTGGAGTGTAAGGATCGGACCTAATTCACCCCTCCACTTT
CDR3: CAWSVRIGPNSPLHF

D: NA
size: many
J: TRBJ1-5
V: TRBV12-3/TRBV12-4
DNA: TGTGCCAGCGGTCTCGAGGGTGGAAATCAGCCCCAGCATTTT
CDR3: CASGLEGGNQPQHF

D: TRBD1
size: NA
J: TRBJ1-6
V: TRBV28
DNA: TGTGCCAGCAGTTCCCCAGGGGGACGGAATTCACCCCTCCACTTT
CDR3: CASSSPGGRNSPLHF

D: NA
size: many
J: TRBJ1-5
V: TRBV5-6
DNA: TGTGCCAGCACCATGCGGGACACCTTAGATCAGCCCCAGCATTTT
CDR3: CASTMRDTLDQPQHF